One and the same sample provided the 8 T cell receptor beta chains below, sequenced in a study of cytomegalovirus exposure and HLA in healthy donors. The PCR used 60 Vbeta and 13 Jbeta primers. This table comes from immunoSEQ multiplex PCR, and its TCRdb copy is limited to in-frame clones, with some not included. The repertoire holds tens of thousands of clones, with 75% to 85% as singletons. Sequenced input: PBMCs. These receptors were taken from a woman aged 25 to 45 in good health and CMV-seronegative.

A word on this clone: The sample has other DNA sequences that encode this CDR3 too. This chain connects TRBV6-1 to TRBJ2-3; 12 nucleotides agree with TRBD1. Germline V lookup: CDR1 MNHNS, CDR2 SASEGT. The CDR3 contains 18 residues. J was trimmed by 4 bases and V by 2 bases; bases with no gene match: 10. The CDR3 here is CASSEYWGTGGAPDTQYF. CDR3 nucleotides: TGTGCCAGCAGTGAATATTGGGGGACAGGGGGCGCCCCAGATACGCAGTATTTT.

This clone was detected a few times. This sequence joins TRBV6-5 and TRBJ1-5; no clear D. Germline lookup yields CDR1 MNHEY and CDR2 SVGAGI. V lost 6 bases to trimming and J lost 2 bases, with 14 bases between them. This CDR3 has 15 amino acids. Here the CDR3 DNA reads TGTGCCAGCAGCCTCGGAACGGGTGGCAATCAGCCCCAGCATTTT. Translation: CASSLGTGGNQPQHF.

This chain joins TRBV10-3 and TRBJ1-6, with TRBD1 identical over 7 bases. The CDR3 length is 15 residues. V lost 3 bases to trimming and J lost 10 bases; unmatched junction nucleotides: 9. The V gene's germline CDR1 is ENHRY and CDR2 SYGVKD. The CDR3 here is CAISESTGLASPLHF. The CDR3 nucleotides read TGTGCCATCAGTGAATCGACAGGGCTTGCCTCACCCCTCCACTTT.

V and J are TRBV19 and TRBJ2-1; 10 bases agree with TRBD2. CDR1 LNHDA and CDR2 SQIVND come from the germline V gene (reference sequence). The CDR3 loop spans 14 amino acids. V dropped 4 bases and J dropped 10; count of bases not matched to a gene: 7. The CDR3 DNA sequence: TGTGCCAGTAGTAGGTCTAGCGGGAGCCGCGAGCAGTTCTTC. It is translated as CASSRSSGSREQFF. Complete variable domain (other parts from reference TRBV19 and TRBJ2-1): DGGITQSPKYLFRKEGQNVTLSCEQNLNHDAMYWYRQDPGQGLRLIYYSQIVNDFQKGDIAEGYSVSREKKESFPLTVTSAQKNPTAFYLCASSRSSGSREQFFGPGTRLTVL.

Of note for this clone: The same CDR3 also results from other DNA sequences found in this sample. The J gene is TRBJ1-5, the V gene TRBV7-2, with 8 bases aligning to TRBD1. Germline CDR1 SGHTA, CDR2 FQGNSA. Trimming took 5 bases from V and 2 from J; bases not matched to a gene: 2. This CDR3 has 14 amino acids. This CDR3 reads CASSPGQGNQPQHF. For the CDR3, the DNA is TGTGCCAGCAGCCCGGGACAGGGCAATCAGCCCCAGCATTTT.

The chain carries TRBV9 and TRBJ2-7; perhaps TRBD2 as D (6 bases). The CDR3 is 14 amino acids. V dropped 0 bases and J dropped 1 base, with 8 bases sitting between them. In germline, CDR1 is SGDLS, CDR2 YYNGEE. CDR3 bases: TGTGCCAGCAGCGTAGGGGGGGAATCCTACGAGCAGTACTTC. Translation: CASSVGGESYEQYF. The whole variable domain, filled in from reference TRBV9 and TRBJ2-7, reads DSGVTQTPKHLITATGQRVTLRCSPRSGDLSVYWYQQSLDQGLQFLIQYYNGEERAKGNILERFSAQQFPDLHSELNLSSLELGDSALYFCASSVGGESYEQYFGPGTRLTVT.

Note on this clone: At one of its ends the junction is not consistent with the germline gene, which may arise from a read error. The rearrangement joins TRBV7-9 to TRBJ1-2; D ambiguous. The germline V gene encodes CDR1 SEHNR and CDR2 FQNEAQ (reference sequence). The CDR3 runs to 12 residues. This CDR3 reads CSSSSGNYGYTF. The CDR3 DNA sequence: TGTTCCAGCAGCTCCGGTAACTATGGCTACACCTTC.

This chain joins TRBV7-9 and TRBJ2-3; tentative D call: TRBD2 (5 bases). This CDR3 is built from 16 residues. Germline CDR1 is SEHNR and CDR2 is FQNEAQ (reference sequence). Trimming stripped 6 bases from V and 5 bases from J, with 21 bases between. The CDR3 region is CASSFGLGKDKDTQYF. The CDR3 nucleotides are TGTGCCAGCAGTTTTGGCCTCGGGAAGGATAAAGATACGCAGTATTTT.